The rows below give T cell receptor beta chains drawn from one sample of a study of control samples from healthy donors and cancer patients. Sequenced by immunoSEQ multiplex PCR; TCRdb stores in-frame clones only, minus some. The repertoire has roughly 9,200 clones, about 91% of them found once; the top ten carry about 20%. The sequencing sample was made of PBMCs. These TCRs come from a man aged 55 to 69 with colorectal cancer. Both conserved end residues are part of each CDR3. Each record gives: CDR3 DNA, CDR3 protein, V gene, J gene, clone size, D gene. The D gene is left open where the match is weak. Clone size, where shown, is once, few, many, or a class for clones that have expanded.

cdr3_nt: TGTGCCAGCAGTGAATGGGGGACAGGGAAGGAGGGTGAGCAGTTCTTC
cdr3_aa: CASSEWGTGKEGEQFF
v_call: TRBV25-1
j_call: TRBJ2-1
clone_size: .
d_call: TRBD1

cdr3_nt: TGTGCCAGTACGGCAAGAGGGATGAACACTGAAGCTTTCTTT
cdr3_aa: CASTARGMNTEAFF
v_call: TRBV19
j_call: TRBJ1-1
clone_size: once
d_call: .

cdr3_nt: TGTGCCAGCAGTTTAGAAGAGGGCGAAAAACTGTTTTTT
cdr3_aa: CASSLEEGEKLFF
v_call: TRBV27
j_call: TRBJ1-4
clone_size: .
d_call: .

cdr3_nt: TGTGCCAGCAGTGAAGTAAGATTCTCTGGGGCCAACGTCCTGACTTTC
cdr3_aa: CASSEVRFSGANVLTF
v_call: TRBV6-1
j_call: TRBJ2-6
clone_size: .
d_call: .

cdr3_nt: TGTGCCAGCAGCTCTCCAACAGGGCTTAAGACTGAAGCTTTCTTT
cdr3_aa: CASSSPTGLKTEAFF
v_call: TRBV7-8
j_call: TRBJ1-1
clone_size: .
d_call: .

cdr3_nt: TGTGCCGCGTCCCCAATCTATGGCTACACCTTC
cdr3_aa: CAASPIYGYTF
v_call: TRBV30
j_call: TRBJ1-2
clone_size: .
d_call: .

cdr3_nt: TGTGCCAGCAGCTTAGAAGGGACATGGAACACCGGGGAGCTGTTTTTT
cdr3_aa: CASSLEGTWNTGELFF
v_call: TRBV7-2
j_call: TRBJ2-2
clone_size: once
d_call: .

cdr3_nt: TGTGCCAGCAGTTTTTTTGGGGGGACCGGGGAGCTGTTTTTT
cdr3_aa: CASSFFGGTGELFF
v_call: TRBV27
j_call: TRBJ2-2
clone_size: once
d_call: .

cdr3_nt: TGTGCCAGCAGCGGGCGGGGGTACGAGCAGTACTTC
cdr3_aa: CASSGRGYEQYF
v_call: TRBV7-2
j_call: TRBJ2-7
clone_size: .
d_call: TRBD2

cdr3_nt: TGTGCCAGCAGCTTGGCTGGGATCAATAGCAATCAGCCCCAGCATTTT
cdr3_aa: CASSLAGINSNQPQHF
v_call: TRBV5-7
j_call: TRBJ1-5
clone_size: once
d_call: .

cdr3_nt: TGTGCCAGCAGCTTACTAGGGGGCGGTGAGCAGTTCTTC
cdr3_aa: CASSLLGGGEQFF
v_call: TRBV11-2
j_call: TRBJ2-1
clone_size: .
d_call: TRBD1

cdr3_nt: TGTGCCTGGAGTTTAGACAGGGGCCCCTATGGCTACACCTTC
cdr3_aa: CAWSLDRGPYGYTF
v_call: TRBV30
j_call: TRBJ1-2
clone_size: .
d_call: TRBD1

cdr3_nt: TGTGCCACCAGCAGAGAGTTAGCGGGGGGCCATGAGGCAGATACGCAGTATTTT
cdr3_aa: CATSRELAGGHEADTQYF
v_call: TRBV15
j_call: TRBJ2-3
clone_size: .
d_call: TRBD2

cdr3_nt: TGTGCCAGCAGCGTAGGTTTTGGGAGGGACAGCAGCTCTGGCTATGGCTACACCTTC
cdr3_aa: CASSVGFGRDSSSGYGYTF
v_call: TRBV9
j_call: TRBJ1-2
clone_size: .
d_call: TRBD1

cdr3_nt: TGTGCCAGCAGCCAAGGGTACCAAGAGACCCAGTACTTC
cdr3_aa: CASSQGYQETQYF
v_call: TRBV3-1/TRBV3-2
j_call: TRBJ2-5
clone_size: .
d_call: .

cdr3_nt: TGCAGCGTCTCGACAGCCCTCGACTACGAGCAGTACTTC
cdr3_aa: CSVSTALDYEQYF
v_call: TRBV29-1
j_call: TRBJ2-7
clone_size: .
d_call: .

cdr3_nt: TGTGCCAGCATCAGAGGTAATGGGGTGAACACTGAAGCTTTCTTT
cdr3_aa: CASIRGNGVNTEAFF
v_call: TRBV27
j_call: TRBJ1-1
clone_size: .
d_call: .

cdr3_nt: TGTGCCAGCAGCTTAGCCGGCGGCTACACCTTC
cdr3_aa: CASSLAGGYTF
v_call: TRBV7-8
j_call: TRBJ1-2
clone_size: .
d_call: .

cdr3_nt: TGTGCCAGCAGTTTCGGCGGGAACACTGAAGCTTTCTTT
cdr3_aa: CASSFGGNTEAFF
v_call: TRBV12-3/TRBV12-4
j_call: TRBJ1-1
clone_size: .
d_call: .

cdr3_nt: TGTGCCAGCAGGGACCTAGCGGGGGGGCGCTATGAGCAGTTCTTC
cdr3_aa: CASRDLAGGRYEQFF
v_call: TRBV6-6
j_call: TRBJ2-1
clone_size: .
d_call: TRBD2

cdr3_nt: TGTGCCAGTACCCTAGTCCTGGGACAGGGGCGCAATCAGCCCCAGCATTTT
cdr3_aa: CASTLVLGQGRNQPQHF
v_call: TRBV19
j_call: TRBJ1-5
clone_size: once
d_call: TRBD1

cdr3_nt: TGTGCCAGCAGCGTAGGTAGGACTAGCGGGGGCACAGATACGCAGTATTTT
cdr3_aa: CASSVGRTSGGTDTQYF
v_call: TRBV9
j_call: TRBJ2-3
clone_size: once
d_call: TRBD2

cdr3_nt: TGTGCCAGCAGCTCTACCTTTTGGGGCTCCGAAGCTTTCTTT
cdr3_aa: CASSSTFWGSEAFF
v_call: TRBV7-2
j_call: TRBJ1-1
clone_size: few
d_call: .

cdr3_nt: TGTGCCAGCAGCCAAGTTTCCTTAGGGAAGTACGAGCAGTACTTC
cdr3_aa: CASSQVSLGKYEQYF
v_call: TRBV3-1/TRBV3-2
j_call: TRBJ2-7
clone_size: .
d_call: .

cdr3_nt: TGTGCCAGAAGCCCGGGACAGGGGAGCTACGAGCAGTACTTC
cdr3_aa: CARSPGQGSYEQYF
v_call: TRBV5-3
j_call: TRBJ2-7
clone_size: .
d_call: TRBD1

cdr3_nt: TGTGCCAGGCCCCGGGCTAGCCACGAGCAGTACTTC
cdr3_aa: CARPRASHEQYF
v_call: TRBV21-1
j_call: TRBJ2-7
clone_size: .
d_call: .

cdr3_nt: TGTGCCAGCAGCTTCGACAGGGTAAGGACTGAAGCTTTCTTT
cdr3_aa: CASSFDRVRTEAFF
v_call: TRBV7-9
j_call: TRBJ1-1
clone_size: .
d_call: TRBD1